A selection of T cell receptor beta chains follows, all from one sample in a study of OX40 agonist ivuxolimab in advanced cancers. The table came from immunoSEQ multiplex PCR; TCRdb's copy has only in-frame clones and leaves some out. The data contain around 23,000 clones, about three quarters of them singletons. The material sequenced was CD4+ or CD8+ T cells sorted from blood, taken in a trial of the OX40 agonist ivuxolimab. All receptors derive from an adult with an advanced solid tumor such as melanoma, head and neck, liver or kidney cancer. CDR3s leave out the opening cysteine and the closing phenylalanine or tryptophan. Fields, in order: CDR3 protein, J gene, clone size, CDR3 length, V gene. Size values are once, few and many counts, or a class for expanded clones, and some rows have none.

CDR3: ASSPSGPPYEQY
J: -
size: -
length: 12
V: TRBV5-4

CDR3: ASSQTRGRETEAF
J: TRBJ1-1
size: -
length: 13
V: TRBV11-3

CDR3: ASSDSPVSGGEQF
J: TRBJ2-1
size: -
length: 13
V: TRBV6-4

CDR3: ASSFQIGLGETQY
J: TRBJ2-5
size: -
length: 13
V: TRBV5-8

CDR3: ASSPPAGSTDTQY
J: TRBJ2-3
size: -
length: 13
V: TRBV28

CDR3: ASRGLEVTGYT
J: TRBJ1-2
size: -
length: 11
V: TRBV6-5

CDR3: ASSLSGQGNQPQH
J: TRBJ1-5
size: -
length: 13
V: TRBV7-3

CDR3: ASSLNIVQY
J: TRBJ2-7
size: -
length: 9
V: TRBV28

CDR3: ASSSQLFSEQY
J: TRBJ2-7
size: few
length: 11
V: TRBV9

CDR3: ASSEVLQSTDTQY
J: TRBJ2-3
size: once
length: 13
V: TRBV6-1

CDR3: ASSGTRQAEREKLF
J: TRBJ1-4
size: -
length: 14
V: TRBV19

CDR3: SAPTDTQY
J: TRBJ2-3
size: medium-sized
length: 8
V: TRBV20-1

CDR3: ASSESGTGELF
J: TRBJ2-2
size: -
length: 11
V: TRBV2

CDR3: AWSGSQETQY
J: TRBJ2-5
size: -
length: 10
V: TRBV30

CDR3: ASSLPRGYGYT
J: TRBJ1-2
size: few
length: 11
V: TRBV7-2

CDR3: ASSLAPGLAGGPVTQY
J: TRBJ2-3
size: -
length: 16
V: TRBV7-7

CDR3: ASPPGYEQY
J: TRBJ2-7
size: few
length: 9
V: TRBV12-1

CDR3: ASSVAGTFGYT
J: TRBJ1-2
size: few
length: 11
V: TRBV9

CDR3: ASSFDRGSYNEQF
J: TRBJ2-1
size: -
length: 13
V: TRBV11-2

CDR3: ASSLASGSETQY
J: TRBJ2-5
size: -
length: 12
V: TRBV7-6

CDR3: ASSPGPPSTYEQY
J: TRBJ2-7
size: -
length: 13
V: TRBV5-1

CDR3: ASSRNRGGGNTIY
J: TRBJ1-3
size: -
length: 13
V: TRBV14

CDR3: ASSSSGQTWGEAF
J: TRBJ1-1
size: -
length: 13
V: TRBV5-5